A single sample is the source of the 14 T cell receptor beta chains below, sequenced in a study of T cell responses to AZD1222 COVID-19 vaccine. Profiling relied on immunoSEQ multiplex PCR, and the TCRdb table lists in-frame clones only, not all of them. The sample shows some 90,000 clones, roughly nine tenths of them seen only once. The source material was peripheral blood, sampled 28 days after the second AZD1222 dose. The receptors come from an adult who received the AZD1222 COVID-19 vaccine.

The chain uses TRBV2 and TRBJ2-2, with 8 bases fitting TRBD2. Germline trimming cut 6 bases from V and 0 bases from J; bases unmatched to any gene: 6. The germline CDR1 and CDR2 sequences are SNHLY and FYNNEI. This CDR3 comprises 16 residues. In DNA form, the CDR3 reads TGTGCCAGCAGCGGATTAGCGGGATCGAACACCGGGGAGCTGTTTTTT. Amino acids: CASSGLAGSNTGELFF.

This sequence joins TRBV3-1 (or the pseudogene TRBV3-2) and TRBJ1-3; TRBD1 matches 7 bases. V shed 4 bases and J 3 bases; nucleotides not matched to a gene: 6. The V gene's germline CDR1 is LGHDT and CDR2 YNNKEL (reference sequence). The CDR3 has 15 amino acids. The CDR3 is CASSPTGVVGNTIYF. The CDR3 DNA reads TGTGCCAGCAGCCCCACAGGGGTAGTTGGAAACACCATATATTTT.

V and J are TRBV5-3 and TRBJ1-6, with D unresolved. TRBV5-3 is annotated as an ORF whose role is uncertain. The CDR3 loop spans 11 amino acids. Trimming stripped 1 base from V and 10 bases from J, with 3 bases between. The CDR3 spells CARSLRSPLHF. CDR3 coding DNA: TGTGCCAGAAGCTTGCGGTCACCCCTCCACTTT.

This clone was observed a handful of times. The chain joins TRBV5-1 to TRBJ1-5; a possible D gene is TRBD1 (5 bases). The CDR3 length is 14 residues. With 0 bases removed from V and 6 bases from J, the gap between germline ends came to 10 bases. Germline V gene lookup returns CDR1 SGHRS and CDR2 YFSETQ. CDR3 nucleotide sequence: TGCGCCAGCAGCTTGGAGCCAGGGAGTCAGCCCCAGCATTTT. It is translated as CASSLEPGSQPQHF. Full variable domain (remainder filled in from reference TRBV5-1 and TRBJ1-5): KAGVTQTPRYLIKTRGQQVTLSCSPISGHRSVSWYQQTPGQGLQFLFEYFSETQRNKGNFPGRFSGRQFSNSRSEMNVSTLELGDSALYLCASSLEPGSQPQHFGDGTRLSIL.

V gene TRBV7-2 combines with J gene TRBJ2-3, with D unresolved. The CDR3 is 14 amino acids. V gave up 1 base and J gave up 1 base, with 6 bases separating them. Germline V lookup: CDR1 SGHTA, CDR2 FQGNSA. The DNA of the CDR3 is TGTGCCAGCAGCTTAGGGCACCGCACAGATACGCAGTATTTT. Its translation is CASSLGHRTDTQYF. Based on the CDR3 plus reference TRBV7-2 and TRBJ2-3, the full variable domain is GAGVSQSPSNKVTEKGKDVELRCDPISGHTALYWYRQSLGQGLEFLIYFQGNSAPDKSGLPSDRFSAERTGGSVSTLTIQRTQQEDSAVYLCASSLGHRTDTQYFGPGTRLTVL.

This chain connects TRBV18 to TRBJ2-1; D possibly corresponds to TRBD1 (7 bases). Trimming pared 6 bases from V and 8 bases from J, leaving 17 bases between. The CDR3 runs to 14 residues. Germline-derived CDR1 and CDR2 are KGHSH and LQKENI. As DNA, the CDR3 is TGTGCCAGCTCTCCCGACTCCAGGGGGGATGAGCAGTTCTTC. Encoded protein: CASSPDSRGDEQFF.

This chain connects TRBV5-1 to TRBJ1-6; D possibly corresponds to TRBD1 (6 bases). Per germline, CDR1 SGHRS and CDR2 YFSETQ. The V and J ends lost 7 bases and 9 bases respectively, with 20 bases between them. CDR3 size: 15 residues. This CDR3 reads CASSGGGFPLSPLHF. As DNA, the CDR3 is TGCGCCAGCTCCGGAGGGGGTTTCCCCCTTTCACCCCTCCACTTT.

The gene calls are TRBV3-1 (or the pseudogene TRBV3-2) and TRBJ2-5; TRBD2 is a possible D gene (5 bases). V lost 4 bases and J 5 bases, leaving 11 bases between the germline ends. The germline CDR1 and CDR2 sequences are LGHDT and YNNKEL (reference sequence). This CDR3 has 13 residues. The CDR3 region has the DNA TGTGCCAGCAGCCGGGGTAGCGTGGAGACCCAGTACTTC. It specifies CASSRGSVETQYF.

The V gene is TRBV7-2, the J gene TRBJ1-1, with a possible D match to TRBD1 (5 bases). Germline-derived CDR1 and CDR2 are SGHTA and FQGNSA. CDR3 size: 13 residues. V dropped 1 base and J dropped 8 bases, with 11 bases sitting between them. CDR3 region: CASSLEWGREAFF. CDR3 nucleotides: TGTGCCAGCAGCTTAGAATGGGGCAGGGAAGCTTTCTTT.

The CDR3 is CASNRTDNSNQPQHF. The CDR3 DNA sequence: TGTGCCAGCAATAGGACAGATAATAGCAATCAGCCCCAGCATTTT. This chain connects TRBV6-5 to TRBJ1-5, with D possibly matching TRBD1 (6 bases). CDR1 MNHEY and CDR2 SVGAGI come from the germline V gene. This CDR3 is 15 amino acids long. The V end was cut by 7 bases, the J end by 0 bases, with 13 bases between.

The rearrangement uses TRBV7-9 and TRBJ1-1; unclear D gene. V dropped 5 bases and J dropped 4 bases, with 17 bases sitting between them. In germline, CDR1 is SEHNR, CDR2 FQNEAQ (reference sequence). The CDR3 spans 15 residues. The DNA of the CDR3 is TGTGCCAGCAGCCCCCATTCAGGAGCGGGCACTGAAGCTTTCTTT. This sequence encodes CASSPHSGAGTEAFF.

The chain links TRBV6-5 to TRBJ1-4; the D gene is possibly TRBD1 (6 bases). Germline-derived CDR1 and CDR2 are MNHEY and SVGAGI. The V end lost 5 bases, the J end lost 3 bases, and 13 bases lay between the germline ends. This CDR3 region has 15 residues. In DNA form, the CDR3 reads TGTGCCAGCAGTCCCGGGACACCTTCTAATGAAAAACTGTTTTTT. Its protein is CASSPGTPSNEKLFF.

This sequence joins TRBV28 and TRBJ2-1; D uncertain. Trimming removed 4 bases from V and 9 bases from J, with 7 bases in between. Germline V gives CDR1 MDHEN, CDR2 SYDVKM. This CDR3 comprises 11 residues. CDR3 in DNA: TGTGCCAGCAGTTCGTGGCTTGAGCAGTTCTTC. This gives the protein CASSSWLEQFF.

The chain employs TRBV10-2 and TRBJ2-7, with D possibly being TRBD1 (6 bases). Germline loops: CDR1 WSHSY, CDR2 SAAADI. The CDR3 consists of 14 residues. V gave up 6 bases and J gave up 6 bases, with 18 bases separating them. The CDR3 DNA follows: TGCGCCAGCAGAGAACTGGGGGCCAGAATCGAGCAGTACTTC. Its protein product is CASRELGARIEQYF.